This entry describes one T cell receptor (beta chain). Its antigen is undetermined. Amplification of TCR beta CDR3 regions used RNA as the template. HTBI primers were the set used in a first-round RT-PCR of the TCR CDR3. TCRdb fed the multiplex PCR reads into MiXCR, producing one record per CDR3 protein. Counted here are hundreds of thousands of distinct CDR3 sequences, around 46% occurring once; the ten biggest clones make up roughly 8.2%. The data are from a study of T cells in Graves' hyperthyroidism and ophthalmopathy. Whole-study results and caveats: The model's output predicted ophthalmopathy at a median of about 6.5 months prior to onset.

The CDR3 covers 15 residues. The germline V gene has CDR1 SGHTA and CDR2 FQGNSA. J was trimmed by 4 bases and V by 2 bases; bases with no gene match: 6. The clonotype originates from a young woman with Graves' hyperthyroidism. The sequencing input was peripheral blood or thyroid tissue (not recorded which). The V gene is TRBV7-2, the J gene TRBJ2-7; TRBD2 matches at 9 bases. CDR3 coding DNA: TGTGCCAGCAGCTTAATAGCGGGAGTAGCGTACGAGCAGTACTTC. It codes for CASSLIAGVAYEQYF.